There are a few counts of the clone carrying this T cell receptor beta chain. In germline, CDR1 is LNHDA, CDR2 SQIVND (reference sequence). The CDR3 is 13 amino acids. Trimming stripped 7 bases from V and 3 bases from J, with 10 bases between. Study processing details: Estimation of nucleated cell counts was performed using reference gene primer amplification. Clones were sequenced by immunoSEQ multiplex PCR, and TCRdb holds only the in-frame ones, with some missing. V, J and clone size are those of that table, while D and trimming were read from the DNA. This sample has 250,000 to 300,000 clones, with about 86% found just once. The sample belongs to a study of blood T cell repertoires in COVID-19. The overall study: The United States, Italy and Spain provided the acute and convalescent COVID-19 samples. The cDNA or gDNA used as material had been derived from T cells, B-cell-depleted T cells, or PBMCs.

This sequence originates from a man aged 80 or over with acute or convalescent COVID-19. The gene calls are TRBV19 and TRBJ1-5; D not certain. The sample comprised peripheral blood. The CDR3 loop reads CASMGQYNQPQHF. In DNA form, the CDR3 reads TGTGCCAGTATGGGCCAGTACAATCAGCCCCAGCATTTT.